This record looks at one T cell receptor (beta chain) sequence and its context. The target antigen is unknown. In the PCR, 60 Vbeta and 13 Jbeta primers were used. Assay used: immunoSEQ multiplex PCR; TCRdb lists only in-frame clones, some missing. This sample yields about 170,000 clones, of which around 78% are seen a single time; just over 2% belongs to the top ten. The entry originates in a study of cytomegalovirus exposure and HLA in healthy donors. Broader study findings: The sole available immune exposure information was CMV serostatus. Three chains linked to CMV were shown in vitro to be specific for CMV antigens. Apparent HLA restriction characterized most CMV-associated TCR beta chains in a later analysis.

The V end lost 2 bases, the J end lost 4 bases, and 6 bases lay between the germline ends. From germline, CDR1 is SGHTA and CDR2 FQGNSA. The CDR3 loop spans 13 amino acids. The sample comprised PBMCs. This receptor was taken from a woman between 25 and 40 years old in good health and CMV-seropositive. The chain employs TRBV7-2 and TRBJ2-1; D unresolved. CDR3 loop: CASSLQIYNEQFF. The DNA for the CDR3 is TGTGCCAGCAGCTTACAGATATACAATGAGCAGTTCTTC.